This T cell receptor (beta chain) is drawn from a study of OX40 agonist ivuxolimab in advanced cancers. Study in general: Patients assigned to dose escalation were diagnosed with hepatocellular carcinoma, melanoma, renal cell or head and neck cancer. It was permissible to have had prior anti-PD-1, anti-PD-L1 or anti-CTLA-4 therapy, and around 40% had some.

Individuals having autoimmune disease history or systemic immunosuppression were not enrolled. Profiling relied on immunoSEQ multiplex PCR, and the TCRdb table lists in-frame clones only, not all of them. The table has about 69,000 clones, roughly 90% seen once; the top ten hold around 2.7%. The CDR3 length is 14 residues. With V trimmed by 4 bases and J by 6 bases, 8 bases remained unmatched. Germline V gene sequence: CDR1 GTSNPN, CDR2 SVGIG (reference sequence). In its sample, this clone was seen once. The sequence was collected from an adult with an advanced solid tumor such as melanoma, head and neck, liver or kidney cancer. The J gene is TRBJ2-1, the V gene TRBV30; 8 nucleotides align to TRBD1. Source: CD4+ or CD8+ T cells sorted from blood, taken in a trial of the OX40 agonist ivuxolimab. CDR3 protein: CAWISRGRFNEQFF. The CDR3 nucleotides are TGTGCCTGGATTAGCAGGGGGCGTTTCAATGAGCAGTTCTTC.